This T cell receptor beta chain was identified in a study of blood T cell repertoires in COVID-19 (dated by TCRdb to between 2020 and 2021). Looking at the study overall: Samples from collaborators originated in the United States, Italy and Spain and spanned both the acute and convalescent phases of COVID-19. The prospective study material was composed of cDNA or gDNA derived from T cells, B-cell-depleted T cells, or PBMCs. Where HLA class I and class II types were available, the types were taken from metadata supplied by the sample provider, not from assay-based typing. Nearly every sample came with metadata listing a de-identified subject ID, COVID-19 status, age in years and sex. Samples were obtained from the ongoing ImmuneRACE study (first 160 participants) and from 1,254 subjects provided by 6 global collaborators. Deeply sampled blood TCRbeta repertoires from subjects exposed to, actively infected with, or recovered from COVID-19 were included in the dataset. The repertoires were released in a freely available public database intended as a resource for research on the immune response to SARS-CoV-2. Points the paper makes about the study in general: How much clinical and demographic metadata was included differed by source and by participant, and the metadata was provided uncurated.

A remark on this clone: Its antigen has not been determined. No qualities accompany the bases; no much larger clone lies one base away.

Participants in the prospective study were aged 18 to 89 years, lived in more than 20 United States geographic areas, and enrolled through a virtual design. In the prospective study, participants were assigned to cohorts based on the clinical history participants reported in a screening survey and a study questionnaire. Mobile phlebotomists in the prospective study collected whole blood, serum and a nasopharyngeal or oropharyngeal swab from every participant. Prospective study participants could optionally give additional blood draws and questionnaires over a roughly 2-month period. Prospective study blood samples were shipped either frozen or at room temperature before DNA extraction. V gives up 6 bases and J gives up 4 bases, and the segment between their germline ends measures 13 bases. The cysteine opens and the phenylalanine closes a CDR3 of 13 amino acids. Only the CDR3 DNA stays, 39 bases, in frame from base 1. As encoded in the germline V gene, CDR1 is KGHSH while CDR2 is LQKENI.

The immunoSEQ Assay, a bias-controlled multiplex PCR, was used to amplify TCRbeta CDR3 regions from genomic DNA. The authors' analysis ran thus. The number of nucleated cells in each sample was estimated from the amplification of reference gene primers within the assay. To quantify the absolute abundance of each unique TCRbeta CDR3 rearrangement, sequence reads were collapsed and filtered. For each sample, productive Simpson clonality was calculated as the square root of Simpson's diversity index over productive rearrangements. Sourced from immuneACCESS, this table was stored by TCRdb with only in-frame sequences that have V and J called. A share of the clones is absent; for the studies checked, an unresolved V gene accounts for under half, and the remainder has no known explanation. V and J calls and clone size are copied from that table; D and trimming were computed from the DNA. In this sample the table shows about 200,000 clones, 80% to 85% of which occur a single time. The top ten clonotypes cover more than 8.5% of the sample.

Material for sequencing was PBMCs or T cells enriched from blood (not recorded which). The chain joins TRBV18 to TRBJ2-7, and the D gene may be TRBD2, 6 bases matching. The clonotype was recovered from a woman aged 45-65 years with acute COVID-19. CDR3 protein: CASSPPGRYEQYF. The nucleotide sequence reads TGTGCCAGCTCGCCCCCAGGGAGGTACGAGCAGTACTTC.